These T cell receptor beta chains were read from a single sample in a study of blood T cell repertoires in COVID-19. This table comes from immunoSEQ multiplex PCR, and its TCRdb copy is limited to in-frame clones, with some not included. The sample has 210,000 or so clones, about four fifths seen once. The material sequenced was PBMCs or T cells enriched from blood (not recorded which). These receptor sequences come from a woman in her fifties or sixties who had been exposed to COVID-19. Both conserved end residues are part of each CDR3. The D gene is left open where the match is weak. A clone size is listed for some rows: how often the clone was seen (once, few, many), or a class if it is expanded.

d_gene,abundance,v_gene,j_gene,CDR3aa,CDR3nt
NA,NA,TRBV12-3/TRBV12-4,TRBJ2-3,CASSQAPTDTQYF,TGTGCCAGCAGTCAGGCCCCCACAGATACGCAGTATTTT
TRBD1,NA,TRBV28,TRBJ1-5,CASSNGQGRSNQPQHF,TGTGCCAGCAGTAATGGACAGGGGAGGAGCAATCAGCCCCAGCATTTT
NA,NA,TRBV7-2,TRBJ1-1,CASSKDQGLGDTEAFF,TGTGCCAGCAGCAAAGACCAGGGGCTGGGGGACACTGAAGCTTTCTTT
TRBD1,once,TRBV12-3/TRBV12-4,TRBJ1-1,CASTRDSGTEAFF,TGTGCCAGCACCAGGGACAGCGGCACTGAAGCTTTCTTT
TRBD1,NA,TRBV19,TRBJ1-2,CASRTGVGGYTF,TGTGCCAGTAGGACAGGGGTTGGCGGCTACACCTTC
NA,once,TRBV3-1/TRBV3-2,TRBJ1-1,CASSAHRETEAFF,TGTGCCAGCAGCGCCCACAGGGAAACTGAAGCTTTCTTT
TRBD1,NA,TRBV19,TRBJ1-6,CASSLGTGGRSYNSPLHF,TGTGCCAGTAGTCTGGGGACAGGGGGACGCTCCTATAATTCACCCCTCCACTTT
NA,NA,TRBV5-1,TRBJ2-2,CASSRGAGPPITGELFF,TGCGCCAGCAGCCGGGGGGCGGGGCCCCCTATCACCGGGGAGCTGTTTTTT
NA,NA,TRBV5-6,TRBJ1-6,CASSLQGVVDSPLHF,TGTGCCAGCAGCTTGCAAGGGGTGGTTGATTCACCCCTCCACTTT
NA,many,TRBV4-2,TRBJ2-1,CASSRGADSYNEQFF,TGTGCCAGCAGCCGAGGCGCTGACTCCTACAATGAGCAGTTCTTC
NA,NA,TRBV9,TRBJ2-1,CASSVVGSNYNEQFF,TGTGCCAGCAGCGTAGTTGGGAGTAACTACAATGAGCAGTTCTTC
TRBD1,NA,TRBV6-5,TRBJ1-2,CASSPTGGNGYTF,TGTGCCAGCAGCCCGACAGGGGGGAACGGCTACACCTTC
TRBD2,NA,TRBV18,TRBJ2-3,CASSPRQGLAGVTDTQYF,TGTGCCAGCTCACCACGCCAGGGACTAGCGGGGGTTACAGATACGCAGTATTTT
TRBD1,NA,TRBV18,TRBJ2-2,CASSPSGGNTGELFF,TGTGCCAGCTCCCCGTCAGGGGGGAACACCGGGGAGCTGTTTTTT
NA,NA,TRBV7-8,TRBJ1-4,CASSSRVEATNEKLFF,TGTGCCAGCAGCTCCCGGGTAGAAGCAACTAATGAAAAACTGTTTTTT
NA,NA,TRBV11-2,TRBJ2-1,CASSLGRYNEQFF,TGTGCCAGCAGCTTGGGCCGCTACAATGAGCAGTTCTTC
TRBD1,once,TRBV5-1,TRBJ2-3,CASSLGRQGLNTDTQYF,TGCGCCAGCAGCTTGGGAAGACAGGGGTTGAACACAGATACGCAGTATTTT
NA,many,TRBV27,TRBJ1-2,CASSLYPGANYGYTF,TGTGCCAGCAGTTTATATCCAGGGGCTAACTATGGCTACACCTTC
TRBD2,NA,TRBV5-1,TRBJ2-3,CASSLGTSGGASFPDTQYF,TGCGCCAGCAGCTTGGGGACTAGCGGGGGGGCCTCTTTCCCAGATACGCAGTATTTT
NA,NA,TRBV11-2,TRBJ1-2,CASSLRGPDRAYGYTF,TGTGCCAGCAGCTTAAGGGGCCCCGACAGAGCCTATGGCTACACCTTC
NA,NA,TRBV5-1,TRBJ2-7,CASSLVPSHLYEQYF,TGCGCCAGCAGCTTGGTTCCCAGTCACCTCTACGAGCAGTACTTC
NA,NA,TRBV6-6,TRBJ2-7,CASSYSSPPKPYEQYF,TGTGCCAGCAGTTACTCGAGTCCACCGAAGCCCTACGAGCAGTACTTC
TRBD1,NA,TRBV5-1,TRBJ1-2,CASSLGTGGFNYGYTF,TGCGCCAGCAGCTTGGGGACAGGAGGTTTTAACTATGGCTACACCTTC
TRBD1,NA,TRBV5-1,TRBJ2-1,CASSDRDSGNYNEQFF,TGCGCCAGCAGTGACAGGGACAGTGGGAACTACAATGAGCAGTTCTTC
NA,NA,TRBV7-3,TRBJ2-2,CASSLTTSGELFF,TGTGCCAGCAGCTTAACGACTAGCGGGGAGCTGTTTTTT
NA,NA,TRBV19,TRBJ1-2,CASSMTGVAPYGYTF,TGTGCCAGTAGTATGACAGGAGTTGCCCCCTATGGCTACACCTTC
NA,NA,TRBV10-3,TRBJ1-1,CAISDIQSSTEAFF,TGTGCCATCAGTGACATACAATCCTCCACTGAAGCTTTCTTT
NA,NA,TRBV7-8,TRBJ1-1,CASSLALAPEAFF,TGTGCCAGCAGCTTAGCGTTGGCCCCTGAAGCTTTCTTT
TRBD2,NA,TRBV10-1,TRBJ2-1,CASSESMRLAGYNEQFF,TGCGCCAGCAGTGAGTCTATGAGACTAGCGGGTTACAATGAGCAGTTCTTC